This TCR beta chain appears in the sequencing data of a study of T-cell reconstitution after alpha-beta-depleted transplantation in children. Study-level points and caveats: In some patients, recipient T cells and intrathymic progenitors surviving conditioning explained high day-60 diversity. Reported findings indicate that, about two months after transplant, alpha-beta T cells came from several hundred expanded clones, which were derived from non-depleted graft cells. Fresh T-cell production supplied most of the T-cell counts and diversity seen one year after transplant.

Unique molecular identifiers were built into the TCRbeta library. From the PCR reads, TCRdb called clonotypes with MiXCR, one entry per CDR3 protein. The data contain about 980,000 distinct CDR3 sequences, less than 30% of them singletons. In the case of this clonotype: As yet, its antigen is unknown.

Sequences were derived from PBMCs, mostly from graft donor cells, sampled 360 days after TCRalphabeta/CD19-depleted stem cell transplant. The source of this sequence is a boy younger than two who had a stem cell transplant for SCID, so the T cells may come from the graft donor.

For the CDR3, the DNA is TGCGCCAGCAAGTGGGGTGGGGCTAACTATGGCTACACCTTC. Amino acid sequence: CASKWGGANYGYTF. V is TRBV5-1 and J is TRBJ1-2, with D uncertain. The germline V gene has CDR1 SGHRS and CDR2 YFSETQ. The CDR3 totals 14 residues. V was shortened by 6 bases and J by 0 bases, with 12 bases between the two germline ends.